A selection of T cell receptor beta chains follows, all from one sample in a study of blood T cell repertoires in COVID-19. The table came from immunoSEQ multiplex PCR; TCRdb's copy has only in-frame clones and leaves some out. In the table there are approximately 200,000 clones, under 90% of which are singletons. The sample comprised peripheral blood. The receptors were sampled from a woman over 75 with COVID-19, enrolled during active disease. Each CDR3 is given with its conserved first and last residue. Fields, in order: clone size, J gene, V gene, D gene, CDR3 DNA, CDR3 protein. D genes are given only for firm matches. Clone size is stated in some rows and not others, as once, few, many or a class when expanded.

. TRBJ1-5 TRBV28 TRBD1 TGTGCCAGCGCGGGGGGACAGGGGTACAATCAGCCCCAGCATTTT CASAGGQGYNQPQHF
. TRBJ2-5 TRBV11-2 . TGTGCCACCATAGCGGAGACCCAGTACTTC CATIAETQYF
. TRBJ1-2 TRBV6-6 TRBD1 TGTGCCAGCAGATTAGACACAGGGGATGGTGGCTACACCTTC CASRLDTGDGGYTF
few TRBJ1-5 TRBV20-1 . TGCAGTGCCAGTCCCGGAGACCAGCCCCAGCATTTT CSASPGDQPQHF
. TRBJ2-3 TRBV28 . TGTGCCAGCAGTTTAAGAGGGGGGGGAACGGATACGCAGTATTTT CASSLRGGGTDTQYF
. TRBJ1-1 TRBV18 . TGTGCCAGCTCACCAGGCGGACGGGGTGACACTGAAGCTTTCTTT CASSPGGRGDTEAFF
. TRBJ2-3 TRBV5-4 TRBD2 TGTGCCAGCAGCGTACGACTAGCGGGGGGTTCAGATACGCAGTATTTT CASSVRLAGGSDTQYF
once TRBJ2-5 TRBV20-1 . TGCAGTGCCGTCGCGCAAGAGACCCAGTACTTC CSAVAQETQYF
. TRBJ2-3 TRBV4-2 TRBD2 TGTGCCAGCAGCGGTACACTAGCGGGGGCCACAGATACGCAGTATTTT CASSGTLAGATDTQYF
. TRBJ2-3 TRBV2 . TGTGCCAGCAGGAAACAGGGCTTTCGGACAGATACGCAGTATTTT CASRKQGFRTDTQYF
few TRBJ1-1 TRBV6-5 . TGTGCCAGCGGACCGAGCGGGGCTTTCTTT CASGPSGAFF
. TRBJ1-2 TRBV10-1 TRBD1 TGCGCCAGCAGTGAGGGGACAGGGGGTAACTATGGCTACACCTTC CASSEGTGGNYGYTF
. TRBJ2-2 TRBV5-8 TRBD1 TGTGCCAGCAGCTCGGTGAACAGGGGCACCGGGGAGCTGTTTTTT CASSSVNRGTGELFF
. TRBJ1-5 TRBV18 . TGTGCCAGCTCACCGGGGCCGCGGAATCAGCCCCAGCATTTT CASSPGPRNQPQHF
. TRBJ2-7 TRBV7-2 . TGTGCCAGCAGCTTAGCGTTCACCAGGAGGGAGCAGTACTTC CASSLAFTRREQYF
. TRBJ1-5 TRBV5-4 TRBD1 TGTGCCAGCAGCCCCGGACAGGGGGCCGGTCAGCCCCAGCATTTT CASSPGQGAGQPQHF
. TRBJ1-5 TRBV10-3 . TGTGCCACTCTTTCGGGGTTGGGTAATCAGCCCCAGCATTTT CATLSGLGNQPQHF
. TRBJ2-1 TRBV3-1/TRBV3-2 . TGTGCCAGCAGCCCCCCATGGGGGCGGAATGAGCAGTTCTTC CASSPPWGRNEQFF
once TRBJ1-1 TRBV4-1 . TGCGCCAGCAGCCAAGAAGGGGGACACCTAAACACTGAAGCTTTCTTT CASSQEGGHLNTEAFF
. TRBJ1-6 TRBV25-1 TRBD1 TGTGCCAGCAGTGAACGGGGCAGGGGGCAGGCGAATTCACCCCTCCACTTT CASSERGRGQANSPLHF